The clone carrying this T cell receptor beta chain was observed once. Its antigen is not known. This entry is derived from a study of CD8 T cells in ankylosing spondylitis. The J segment lost 0 bases and the V segment lost 3 bases, leaving 4 bases of the junction unmatched. This CDR3 contains 16 residues. Germline V gene lookup returns CDR1 MGHRA and CDR2 YSYEKL. Findings of the study overall: A TCR beta motif of 7 or 8 highly homologous variants appeared characteristic of ankylosing spondylitis blood. Matched ankylosing spondylitis synovial fluid reportedly contained a significantly enriched population of disease-linked clones.

MiXCR, run by TCRdb on the 5' RACE reads, gives a single entry per CDR3 protein. The table shows roughly 240,000 distinct CDR3 sequences, with roughly a third occurring only once. The sequenced sample was blood, either unsorted or a sorted T cell fraction (not recorded which). The V and J genes are TRBV4-1 and TRBJ2-1; 8 nucleotides agree with TRBD1. This receptor was taken from a male donor with ankylosing spondylitis or in good health (not recorded which). The CDR3 DNA reads as TGCGCCAGCAGCCACCGGACAGGGAGCTCCTACAATGAGCAGTTCTTC. Translated, it gives CASSHRTGSSYNEQFF.